Listed below are T cell receptor beta chains from one sample, sequenced in a study of T cells in Graves' hyperthyroidism and ophthalmopathy. TCRdb used MiXCR to reprocess the multiplex PCR reads, holding one entry per CDR3 protein. In the table there are hundreds of thousands of distinct CDR3 sequences, 13% to 15% of which are singletons. The sequenced sample consisted of blood. Receptors originate from a woman between 18 and 29 years old with Graves' hyperthyroidism. Both conserved end residues are trimmed from each CDR3. Fields, in order: V gene, clone size, J gene, CDR3 protein. Only part of the rows carry a size: once, few, many, or a class if the clone is expanded.

v_gene: TRBV12-3/TRBV12-4
abundance: -
j_gene: TRBJ2-1
CDR3aa: ASSLRGALGNEQF

v_gene: TRBV6-1
abundance: many
j_gene: TRBJ2-1
CDR3aa: ASSTPRKGSYNEQF

v_gene: TRBV9
abundance: few
j_gene: TRBJ2-2
CDR3aa: ASSVGAVANTGELF

v_gene: TRBV5-1
abundance: many
j_gene: TRBJ2-3
CDR3aa: ASSLAGATDTQY

v_gene: TRBV6-5
abundance: -
j_gene: TRBJ2-7
CDR3aa: ASSYSGTSSLEQY

v_gene: TRBV24-1
abundance: -
j_gene: TRBJ2-3
CDR3aa: ATSDPFAGSTDTQY

v_gene: TRBV5-1
abundance: many
j_gene: TRBJ1-1
CDR3aa: ASSGPGGTEAF

v_gene: TRBV6-1
abundance: -
j_gene: TRBJ2-7
CDR3aa: ASRARPFSYEQY

v_gene: TRBV6-1
abundance: many
j_gene: TRBJ1-2
CDR3aa: ASKSRGGNYGYT

v_gene: TRBV27
abundance: few
j_gene: TRBJ1-2
CDR3aa: ASKRGEFGYT

v_gene: TRBV6-1
abundance: -
j_gene: TRBJ1-5
CDR3aa: ASSRLDRGNQPQH

v_gene: TRBV11-2
abundance: many
j_gene: TRBJ2-7
CDR3aa: ASSLASSLVGTSGRAYYYEQY

v_gene: TRBV20-1
abundance: many
j_gene: TRBJ1-1
CDR3aa: SASGQGGGMNTEAF

v_gene: TRBV6-1
abundance: few
j_gene: TRBJ2-3
CDR3aa: ASSEGASSDTDTQY

v_gene: TRBV19
abundance: few
j_gene: TRBJ1-5
CDR3aa: ASSISGLAQH

v_gene: TRBV10-1
abundance: -
j_gene: TRBJ2-7
CDR3aa: ASSHLSGSSSYEQY

v_gene: TRBV6-2/TRBV6-3
abundance: many
j_gene: TRBJ2-1
CDR3aa: ASSWLADNNEQF

v_gene: TRBV5-1
abundance: many
j_gene: TRBJ2-7
CDR3aa: ASSQAASTGARSYEQY

v_gene: TRBV7-9
abundance: -
j_gene: TRBJ1-1
CDR3aa: ASSQPGATEAF

v_gene: TRBV28
abundance: many
j_gene: TRBJ2-1
CDR3aa: ASSLRESYYNEQF

v_gene: TRBV12-3/TRBV12-4
abundance: many
j_gene: TRBJ1-3
CDR3aa: ASRSRNTIY

v_gene: TRBV27
abundance: -
j_gene: TRBJ1-1
CDR3aa: ASSFHEDREVAF

v_gene: TRBV5-1
abundance: -
j_gene: TRBJ1-5
CDR3aa: ASSLAFGGDQPQH

v_gene: TRBV5-1
abundance: many
j_gene: TRBJ2-6
CDR3aa: ASSLTGANVLT

v_gene: TRBV6-5
abundance: many
j_gene: TRBJ2-7
CDR3aa: ASSYGGPEQY

v_gene: TRBV5-5
abundance: few
j_gene: TRBJ1-4
CDR3aa: ASSSTGRLSNEKLF

v_gene: TRBV20-1
abundance: many
j_gene: TRBJ1-1
CDR3aa: SAKERQGPNTEAF

v_gene: TRBV11-1
abundance: many
j_gene: TRBJ2-1
CDR3aa: ASSPQESVNEQF

v_gene: TRBV30
abundance: -
j_gene: TRBJ1-2
CDR3aa: AWSVQDRRNYGYT

v_gene: TRBV7-3
abundance: many
j_gene: TRBJ1-5
CDR3aa: ASSPGPEQPQH

v_gene: TRBV10-2
abundance: few
j_gene: TRBJ2-7
CDR3aa: ASKPGQNSYEQY

v_gene: TRBV12-3/TRBV12-4
abundance: -
j_gene: TRBJ2-3
CDR3aa: ASSWGQGGTQY

v_gene: TRBV6-1
abundance: many
j_gene: TRBJ1-1
CDR3aa: ASSESPQANTEAF

v_gene: TRBV19
abundance: -
j_gene: TRBJ2-7
CDR3aa: ASSSLFGNSYEQY

v_gene: TRBV19
abundance: few
j_gene: TRBJ2-4
CDR3aa: ASMENLAKNIQY

v_gene: TRBV5-1
abundance: -
j_gene: TRBJ2-7
CDR3aa: ASSLGTRGEQY

v_gene: TRBV28
abundance: many
j_gene: TRBJ2-3
CDR3aa: AASPGPRSDTQY

v_gene: TRBV2
abundance: few
j_gene: TRBJ1-2
CDR3aa: ASNIGQGRGYGYT

v_gene: TRBV7-3
abundance: many
j_gene: TRBJ2-3
CDR3aa: ASSFTGAITDTQY

v_gene: TRBV2
abundance: few
j_gene: TRBJ2-2
CDR3aa: ASRGGTSRRNTGELF

v_gene: TRBV18
abundance: many
j_gene: TRBJ1-5
CDR3aa: ASSAGTGDQPQH

v_gene: TRBV9
abundance: few
j_gene: TRBJ2-5
CDR3aa: ASSPRDLEKETQY

v_gene: TRBV28
abundance: many
j_gene: TRBJ2-1
CDR3aa: ASSFEPAEQF

v_gene: TRBV2
abundance: few
j_gene: TRBJ2-1
CDR3aa: ASTSWQGTSDEQF

v_gene: TRBV7-3
abundance: many
j_gene: TRBJ2-1
CDR3aa: ASSLRLATGTDEQF

v_gene: TRBV3-1
abundance: many
j_gene: TRBJ1-1
CDR3aa: ASSQVPTGATEAF

v_gene: TRBV10-1
abundance: few
j_gene: TRBJ2-3
CDR3aa: ASSESLGGRTDTKY

v_gene: TRBV18
abundance: few
j_gene: TRBJ1-2
CDR3aa: ASSPIQVNYGYT

v_gene: TRBV28
abundance: many
j_gene: TRBJ1-5
CDR3aa: ASSHADRAIVDNQPQH

v_gene: TRBV27
abundance: -
j_gene: TRBJ2-1
CDR3aa: ASSLFYGSGEEQF

v_gene: TRBV20-1
abundance: -
j_gene: TRBJ2-1
CDR3aa: SASRAGSTYNEQF